This T cell receptor (beta chain) was sequenced in a study of a mutant IDH1 vaccine in newly diagnosed glioma (dated by TCRdb to about 2021). For context, the study as a whole: Vaccination began 4-6 weeks after radiotherapy alone, or alongside temozolomide cycles in the chemotherapy-containing groups. Of the 32 treated patients, approximately 62% were male and approximately 40% were female, and the mean age was 40.4 years. Before enrollment, patients had received standard therapy of radiotherapy alone, temozolomide alone, or radiochemotherapy with temozolomide; most received the combination. Visit V12 was the week-35 safety follow-up and visit V13 was the week-47 end of study. Peripheral blood samples were drawn at six visits, namely V03 (baseline), V05, V07, V10, V12 and V13. Longitudinal TCRB deep sequencing was done for 25 treated patients, wherever samples were available for exploratory analyses. Results and caveats for the whole study, not just this receptor: PBMC samples for TCRB deep sequencing were selected based on availability. Pseudoprogression seemed to be unrelated to changes in the top peripheral T cell clonotypes found by TCRB sequencing. According to the authors, sample limitations meant that analyses of patient blood samples could not be reproduced. Immune responses induced by the vaccine were seen in roughly 95% of patients across multiple MHC alleles.

The time point label here, explained by the study, means: week 35, safety follow-up. Each vaccine dose was 300 ug of a 20-mer mutant IDH1 peptide in Montanide, given subcutaneously with topical imiquimod. Patients were given eight vaccinations, in weeks 1, 3, 5, 7, 11, 15, 19 and 23, which matched visits V03 through V10. The donors had newly diagnosed IDH1-mutant astrocytomas of WHO grade 3 or 4 that showed loss of nuclear ATRX. The samples were drawn from NOA16, a multicentre, single-arm, open-label phase I trial in Germany that tested a mutant IDH1 peptide vaccine in humans for the first time. The DNeasy Blood and Tissue Kit was used to extract genomic DNA from EDTA blood for TCRB sequencing. Libraries came from the immunoSEQ multiplex PCR assay. Rearranged TCR beta chain sequences were amplified with the hsTCRB Kit following the manufacturer's protocol. An Illumina MiSeq was used to sequence the TCRB libraries. Processing in the source paper ran as follows. The proprietary platform of the kit vendor was used for demultiplexing, trimming and gene mapping. TCRdb's version of the immuneACCESS table is confined to in-frame rearrangements and falls short of the full clone set. An unresolved V gene accounts for under half of the shortfall where checked; the remainder is of unknown origin. V, J and clone size were drawn from that table, and D and trimming were deduced from the DNA. Recorded for this sample are about 48,000 clones; over 60% of them occurred a single time. The ten largest clonotypes hold 10% to 15% of the sample.

Worth noting for this clone: Its antigen is still unknown. One base away there is no much larger clone; base qualities are not given.

As encoded in the germline V gene, CDR1 is SGHVS while CDR2 is FQNEAQ. CDR3 length: 13 amino acids, cysteine to phenylalanine. Only CDR3 DNA is held: 39 bases, read in frame from base 1. The germline ends are 12 bases apart after V is trimmed by 5 bases and J by 6 bases. This TCR was recovered from a man between 35 and 55 years old with glioma. The receptor chain draws on TRBV7-8 and TRBJ2-3; the best D guess is TRBD1, with 6 bases matching. The starting material was PBMCs, obtained from a glioma patient whose treatment included an IDH1 peptide vaccine. The DNA sequence is given as TGTGCCAGCAGCCCCTTGGGGGCGGATACGCAGTATTTT. It is translated as CASSPLGADTQYF. The full variable domain, completed from the reference TRBV7-8 and TRBJ2-3 proteins outside the CDR3, reads GAGVSQSPRYKVAKRGQDVALRCDPISGHVSLFWYQQALGQGPEFLTYFQNEAQLDKSGLPSDRFFAERPEGSVSTLKIQRTQQEDSAVYLCASSPLGADTQYFGPGTRLTVL.